This record concerns one TCR beta chain sequence. Its antigen is not known. This sample was included in a study of blood T cells in healthy people across ages. Whole-study results and caveats: Getting older went along with TCR beta diversity per million T cells dropping roughly linearly.

The use of a sample-barcoded 5' primer and a J-beta primer mix characterized a second PCR of roughly 6 to 12 cycles. TCRdb passed the 5' RACE reads through MiXCR, listing each CDR3 protein once. The data contain 910,000 or so distinct CDR3 sequences, 51% of them singletons. V was clipped by 3 bases and J by 4 bases; unmatched bases: 6. The CDR3 extends over 15 amino acids. Germline CDR1 and CDR2: DFQATT and SNEGSKA (reference sequence). For every donor, a draw yielded around 10 milliliters of peripheral blood. This sequence originates from a woman aged 60-75 years in good health. The gene calls are TRBV20-1 and TRBJ2-1, with 10 bases fitting TRBD2. Sequenced material: blood. The CDR3 reads CSARDGTSAYNEQFF. DNA for the CDR3: TGCAGTGCTAGGGACGGGACTAGCGCATACAATGAGCAGTTCTTC.